This is a list of T cell receptor beta chains from one sample in a study of CD8 T cells in ankylosing spondylitis. Via MiXCR, TCRdb re-called the 5' RACE reads, giving one row per CDR3 protein. The sample shows about 160,000 distinct CDR3 sequences, approximately 10% of them seen only once. Material for sequencing was blood, either unsorted or a sorted T cell fraction (not recorded which). The receptors shown here come from a female donor with ankylosing spondylitis or in good health (not recorded which). Both conserved end residues are part of each CDR3. A D gene is named only where the DNA matches it firmly. Part of the rows lack a size; the others show once, few, many or a class for expanded clones.

NA,TRBD2,TRBJ2-7,TRBV27,CASSFLPAGESYEQYF,TGTGCCAGCAGTTTCCTCCCAGCGGGAGAGTCCTACGAGCAGTACTTC
few,NA,TRBJ2-5,TRBV3-1,CASSQGFAGTSQETQYF,TGTGCCAGCAGCCAAGGTTTTGCGGGAACGTCTCAAGAGACCCAGTACTTC
NA,TRBD2,TRBJ2-3,TRBV19,CASNWGSSGPASHDTQYF,TGTGCCAGTAACTGGGGCTCTAGCGGCCCTGCCTCCCACGATACGCAGTATTTT
many,NA,TRBJ1-5,TRBV4-3,CASSQDISDGQPQHF,TGCGCCAGCAGCCAAGATATTTCGGACGGTCAGCCCCAGCATTTT
few,NA,TRBJ2-3,TRBV7-6,CASSPLGEMARDTQYF,TGTGCCAGCAGCCCACTTGGAGAGATGGCTAGAGATACGCAGTATTTT
NA,NA,TRBJ2-5,TRBV14,CASSQDNSPTQYF,TGTGCCAGCAGCCAAGATAACAGCCCGACCCAGTACTTC
few,NA,TRBJ2-7,TRBV7-6,CASSLEGTSHEQYF,TGTGCCAGCAGCTTAGAGGGGACGAGCCACGAGCAGTACTTC
many,NA,TRBJ1-2,TRBV7-9,CASSFRGRSYTF,TGTGCCAGCAGCTTCAGAGGCCGGAGCTACACCTTC
NA,TRBD1,TRBJ2-2,TRBV5-1,CASTPQGANTGELFF,TGCGCCAGCACCCCACAGGGGGCGAACACCGGGGAGCTGTTTTTT
many,NA,TRBJ2-7,TRBV10-3,CAISESGVGVYEQYF,TGTGCCATCAGTGAGTCGGGGGTGGGGGTCTACGAGCAGTACTTC
many,NA,TRBJ2-7,TRBV12-3/TRBV12-4,CASSVGNEQYF,TGTGCCAGCAGTGTAGGCAACGAGCAGTACTTC
few,TRBD1,TRBJ2-7,TRBV20-1,CSARGQGYEQYF,TGCAGTGCTAGGGGACAGGGTTACGAGCAGTACTTC
few,NA,TRBJ2-1,TRBV28,CATYRDGLVDEQFF,TGTGCCACATACAGGGATGGGCTGGTCGATGAGCAGTTCTTC
NA,NA,TRBJ1-1,TRBV9,CASSPRMNTEAFF,TGTGCCAGCAGCCCCAGGATGAACACTGAAGCTTTCTTT
few,TRBD1,TRBJ2-7,TRBV20-1,CSATPTGVPYEQYF,TGCAGTGCTACCCCGACAGGGGTTCCCTACGAGCAGTACTTC
few,NA,TRBJ2-7,TRBV9,CASSHDSASYEQYF,TGTGCCAGCAGCCACGACAGTGCTTCCTACGAGCAGTACTTC
many,NA,TRBJ2-1,TRBV5-4,CASEGYLGEQFF,TGTGCCAGCGAAGGGTATTTAGGTGAGCAGTTCTTC
NA,NA,TRBJ2-4,TRBV23-1,CASSQAPGGKNIQYF,TGCGCCAGCAGTCAAGCTCCGGGTGGCAAAAACATTCAGTACTTC
NA,NA,TRBJ1-1,TRBV6-5,CASSYQQGRTEAFF,TGTGCCAGCAGTTACCAACAAGGGCGCACTGAAGCTTTCTTT
few,NA,TRBJ2-7,TRBV28,CASSPSGNEQYF,TGTGCCAGCAGTCCCTCGGGGAACGAGCAGTACTTC
few,TRBD2,TRBJ2-1,TRBV6-1,CASSQAGAAYNEQFF,TGTGCCAGCTCTCAAGCGGGAGCCGCCTACAATGAGCAGTTCTTC
many,NA,TRBJ2-1,TRBV29-1,CSVVKEGDEQFF,TGCAGCGTTGTTAAGGAGGGGGATGAGCAGTTCTTC
many,NA,TRBJ2-2,TRBV7-9,CASSLAQGGANTGELFF,TGTGCCAGCAGCTTAGCTCAAGGCGGGGCGAACACCGGGGAGCTGTTTTTT